Described below is a single TCR beta chain sequence and its context. Assay: immunoSEQ multiplex PCR; the TCRdb copy retains only in-frame clones and omits some. Here the sample spans approximately 58,000 clones, approximately 87% being singletons. The junction had 7 bases not matched to a gene; V was cut back by 5 bases and J by 4 bases. The CDR3 length is 14 residues. The V gene's germline CDR1 is SGHAT and CDR2 FQNNGV. The entry originates in a study of control samples from healthy donors and cancer patients. The chain joins TRBV11-2 to TRBJ2-5; TRBD2 agrees at 7 bases. The material sequenced was PBMCs. This TCR was recovered from a woman aged 60 to 75 with lung cancer. The CDR3 spells CASSLSGGRETQYF. The CDR3 DNA reads TGTGCCAGCAGCCTCTCGGGAGGCCGAGAGACCCAGTACTTC.